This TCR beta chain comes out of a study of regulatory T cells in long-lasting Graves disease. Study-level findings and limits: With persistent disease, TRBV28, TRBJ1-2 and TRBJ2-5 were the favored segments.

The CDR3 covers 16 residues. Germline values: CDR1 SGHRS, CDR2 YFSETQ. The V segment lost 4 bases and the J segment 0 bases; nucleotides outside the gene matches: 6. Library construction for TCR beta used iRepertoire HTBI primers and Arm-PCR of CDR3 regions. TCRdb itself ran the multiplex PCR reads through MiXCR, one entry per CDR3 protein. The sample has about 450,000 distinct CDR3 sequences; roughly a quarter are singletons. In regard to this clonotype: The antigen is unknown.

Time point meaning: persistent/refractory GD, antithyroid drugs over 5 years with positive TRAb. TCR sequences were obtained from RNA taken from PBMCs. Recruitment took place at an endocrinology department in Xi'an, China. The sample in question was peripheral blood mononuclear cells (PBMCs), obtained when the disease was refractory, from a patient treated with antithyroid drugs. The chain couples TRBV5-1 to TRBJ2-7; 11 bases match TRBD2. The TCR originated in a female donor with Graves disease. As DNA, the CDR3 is TGCGCCAGCAGCCCGCAGACTAGCGGGATCTCCTACGAGCAGTACTTC. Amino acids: CASSPQTSGISYEQYF.